The next 27 T cell receptor beta chains were all read from a single sample in a study of tumor and adjacent non-tumor tissue in lung cancer. The template was RNA from unsorted bulk tissue. TCRbeta libraries were built with three rounds of nested PCR, modified from ARM-PCR. TCRdb passed the multiplex PCR reads through MiXCR, listing each CDR3 protein once. The table records roughly 70,000 distinct CDR3 sequences, about three quarters of them present only once. Sequenced: lung tumor tissue. Every receptor here comes from a man aged 60-69 years with non-small cell lung cancer.

Of note for this clonotype: A read error may produce the germline difference seen at one junction end. This chain joins TRBV28 and TRBJ2-7; a possible D gene is TRBD1 (6 bases). Germline assignment: CDR1 MDHEN and CDR2 SYDVKM. This CDR3 comprises 14 residues. The CDR3 DNA follows: TGTGCCAGCAGACCCTGGACAGACTCCTACGACCAGTACTTC. Translating it yields CASRPWTDSYDQYF. Full variable domain (outside the CDR3, taken from reference TRBV28 and TRBJ2-7): DVKVTQSSRYLVKRTGEKVFLECVQDMDHENMFWYRQDPGLGLRLIYFSYDVKMKEKGDIPEGYSVSREKKERFSLILESASTNQTSMYLCASRPWTDSYDQYFGPGTRLTVT.

The chain recombines TRBV10-3 with TRBJ1-1; 7 positions match TRBD1. The CDR3 loop spans 12 amino acids. Unmatched junction bases numbered 9, after V lost 10 bases and J lost 7 bases. The germline CDR1 and CDR2 sequences are ENHRY and SYGVKD. The CDR3 DNA is TGTGCCACCAGGGGGGGGACGCGTGAAGCTTTCTTT. Amino acids: CATRGGTREAFF.

Points on this clonotype: At one boundary the junction diverges from the germline segment, which might be a read error. CDR3 region: CSARQETEKLFF. Here the CDR3 DNA reads TGCAGTGCTAGACAGGAGACTGAAAAACTATTTTTT. The chain joins TRBV20-1 to TRBJ1-4; D call uncertain. This CDR3 spans 12 amino acids. The germline V gene has CDR1 DFQATT and CDR2 SNEGSKA (reference sequence).

As for this clonotype: Its ends do not fully match the called genes, so a read error is possible. The rearrangement joins TRBV20-1 to TRBJ2-2, with D possibly TRBD2 on 5 matching bases. CDR3 length: 13 amino acids. The germline V gene encodes CDR1 DFQATT and CDR2 SNEGSKA (reference sequence). In nucleotides, the CDR3 is TGCTGTGCTAGGGAACTAGAATCCGGGGAGCCGTTTTTT. Protein sequence: CCARELESGEPFF.

Concerning this clonotype itself: In this CDR3 the conserved last residue, phenylalanine or tryptophan, is missing, so a read error is likely. The V and J genes are TRBV28 and TRBJ1-2, with D perhaps TRBD1 (5 bases). Germline V lookup: CDR1 MDHEN, CDR2 SYDVKM. The CDR3 covers 13 residues. Trimming left V 3 bases short and J 11 bases short, with 16 bases between. In DNA, the CDR3 is TGTGCCAGCAGTTTCTCCAGGACAATCGGTTACACCTCC. Its protein product is CASSFSRTIGYTS.

This clonotype was detected many times. The chain has TRBV5-6 and TRBJ2-5; 10 bases fit TRBD2. The CDR3 has 16 residues. In germline, CDR1 is SGHDT, CDR2 YYEEEE. The V and J ends lost 0 bases and 3 bases, in that order; junction bases with no gene match: 5. In nucleotides, the CDR3 is TGTGCCAGCAGCTTGGAACTAGCGGGATTAGAAGAGACCCAGTACTTC. Translated: CASSLELAGLEETQYF.

About this clonotype: Its ends do not fully match the called genes, so a read error is possible. The chain recombines TRBV5-6 with TRBJ2-4; a weak D match, TRBD2 (6 bases). The germline CDR1 and CDR2 sequences are SGHDT and YYEEEE. This CDR3 comprises 16 residues. CDR3 bases: TGTGCCAGCAGCTTGGTCCGGGAGATAGCCAAAAACATACAGTACTTC. Its protein product is CASSLVREIAKNIQYF.

The chain recombines TRBV29-1 with TRBJ2-1; no reliable D call. Looked up from germline, CDR1 is SQVTM and CDR2 is ANQGSEA. Trimming cost V 3 bases and J 16 bases, with 25 bases left between them. The length of the CDR3 is 14 residues. CDR3 nucleotides: TGCAGCGTTGATAAGGATAGATCCTACAATGAGCGATTCTTC. Protein sequence: CSVDKDRSYNERFF.

This clonotype appeared many times. The V call is TRBV6-1, the J call TRBJ2-6, with a weak D call TRBD1 (5 bases). CDR1 is MNHNS, CDR2 SASEGT, per germline. The CDR3 extends over 16 amino acids. Trimming pared 4 bases from V and 4 bases from J, leaving 14 bases between. The CDR3 nucleotides read TGTGCCAGCAGTGCAATTGGGGCACCCGGGGCCAACGTCCTGACTTTC. Amino acid sequence: CASSAIGAPGANVLTF.

This clonotype was seen repeatedly, ten times or more. This chain connects TRBV29-1 to TRBJ2-5, with a possible D match to TRBD1 (6 bases). Trimming took off 7 bases at V and 2 bases at J, with 17 bases between the two ends. CDR3 length equals 14 residues. In germline, CDR1 is SQVTM, CDR2 ANQGSEA. CDR3 nucleotides: TGCAGCGCCCGAGCGTTAGACAGGCAAGAGACCCAGTACTTC. Protein sequence: CSARALDRQETQYF.

Note on this clonotype: This may stem from a read error, because a much larger clone lies one nucleotide away. J is TRBJ2-1 and V is TRBV5-5; 12 bases map to TRBD2. The germline V gene has CDR1 SGHKS and CDR2 YYEKEE (reference sequence). V was pared by 4 bases and J by 7 bases, with 6 bases of the junction left unmatched. The CDR3 contains 15 residues. The CDR3 sequence is CASSQLAGGVNEQFF. CDR3 in DNA: TGTGCCAGCAGCCAACTAGCGGGAGGTGTAAATGAGCAGTTCTTC. The whole variable domain, filled in from reference TRBV5-5 and TRBJ2-1, reads DAGVTQSPTHLIKTRGQQVTLRCSPISGHKSVSWYQQVLGQGPQFIFQYYEKEERGRGNFPDRFSARQFPNYSSELNVNALLLGDSALYLCASSQLAGGVNEQFFGPGTRLTVL.

The count of this clonotype is one. The chain links TRBV6-1 to TRBJ1-4; no clear D gene. The ends were cut back, 9 bases at V and 4 bases at J, with 12 bases in the middle. This CDR3 spans 13 amino acids. The germline V gene has CDR1 MNHNS and CDR2 SASEGT. The CDR3 sequence: CASADVINEKLFF. The CDR3, as DNA: TGTGCCAGTGCGGATGTAATTAATGAAAAACTGTTTTTT.

The gene calls are TRBV19 and TRBJ1-1, with D perhaps matching TRBD1 (5 bases). The CDR3 is 11 residues long. V was cut by 3 bases and J by 11 bases, with 10 bases left in between. Germline CDR1 and CDR2: LNHDA and SQIVND (reference sequence). The CDR3 spells CASSIGRAAFF. In DNA form, the CDR3 reads TGTGCCAGTAGTATCGGCAGGGCCGCTTTCTTT.

This clonotype was seen repeatedly, ten times or more. V is TRBV6-6 and J is TRBJ2-2, with D hard to call. Germline lookup yields CDR1 MNHNY and CDR2 SVGAGI (reference sequence). The CDR3 has 15 residues. V was clipped by 1 base and J by 0 bases, with 6 bases between them. The CDR3 loop is CASSYLAANTGELFF. CDR3 nucleotide sequence: TGTGCCAGCAGTTACTTAGCAGCGAACACCGGGGAGCTGTTTTTT.

Notes on this clonotype: The CDR3 does not close with the conserved phenylalanine or tryptophan, likely indicating a read error. The chain is built from TRBV5-4 and TRBJ2-2, with a weak D call TRBD2 (6 bases). The CDR3 runs to 11 residues. Germline lookup yields CDR1 SGHNT and CDR2 YYREEE (reference sequence). The CDR3 DNA follows: TGTGCCGGCAGCTTGGCCGGGGGGCTGTTTTTA. This translates into CAGSLAGGLFL.

Comment on this clonotype: One end of the junction does not line up with germline, which may come from a read error. V usage is TRBV11-2 and J usage is TRBJ2-7; no clear D gene. Germline lookup yields CDR1 SGHAT and CDR2 FQNNGV. The CDR3 loop spans 12 amino acids. The CDR3 DNA is TGTGCCAGCAGCTTAATAGACAACGAGCATTACTTC. Protein sequence: CASSLIDNEHYF.

Notes on this clonotype: A much larger clone sits a single nucleotide away, making a read error possible. The chain has TRBV6-1 and TRBJ1-5; no definite D call. Germline assignment: CDR1 MNHNS and CDR2 SASEGT. Trimming cost V 2 bases and J 3 bases, with 14 bases left between them. The CDR3 runs to 16 residues. CDR3: CASSESPEQSNQPQHF. For the CDR3, the DNA is TGTGCCAGCAGTGAATCCCCTGAACAGTCCAATCAGCCCCAGCATTTT.

A word on this clonotype: An end of the junction differs from the germline gene, which may be a read error. The chain carries TRBV29-1 and TRBJ2-1, with a possible D match to TRBD2 (5 bases). Germline V gene sequence: CDR1 SQVTM, CDR2 ANQGSEA. The CDR3 runs 13 residues. The CDR3 DNA sequence: TGCAGCGTTGTACTAGAGGGAGTGGGTGAGCAGCTCTTC. Amino acids: CSVVLEGVGEQLF.

There are a few counts of this clonotype. At one end the junction does not follow the germline gene, possibly because of a read error. The chain links TRBV20-1 to TRBJ1-1; the D gene is possibly TRBD1 (6 bases). The CDR3 runs to 13 residues. CDR1 and CDR2 (germline): DFQATT, SNEGSKA (reference sequence). The CDR3 DNA sequence: TGCAGTGACAAACAGGGATTGAACACTGATGCTTTCTTT. This encodes CSDKQGLNTDAFF.

This chain uses TRBV5-4 with TRBJ2-5; 11 positions match TRBD2. The CDR3 length is 16 residues. The J segment lost 0 bases and the V segment lost 9 bases, leaving 10 bases of the junction unmatched. Germline-derived CDR1 and CDR2 are SGHNT and YYREEE (reference sequence). CDR3 sequence: CANTKGTSGYQETQYF. The CDR3 nucleotides read TGTGCCAACACTAAGGGGACTAGCGGATACCAAGAGACCCAGTACTTC.

With regard to this clonotype: Because the CDR3 is missing its conserved closing phenylalanine or tryptophan, this is likely a read error. This chain joins TRBV20-1 and TRBJ2-1; tentatively, D is TRBD1 or TRBD2 (5 bases each). The germline V and J ends were trimmed by 6 bases and 4 bases, with 16 bases remaining between them. The V gene's germline CDR1 is DFQATT and CDR2 SNEGSKA (reference sequence). This CDR3 spans 14 amino acids. This CDR3 is CSALPGDGYNEQFI. The CDR3 DNA follows: TGCAGTGCACTGCCTGGGGACGGGTACAATGAGCAGTTCATC.

This clonotype has more than one count but fewer than ten. At one boundary the junction diverges from the germline segment, which might be a read error. The chain is built from TRBV29-1 and TRBJ2-7; unclear D gene. Germline CDR1 reads SQVTM; CDR2 reads ANQGSEA. The length of the CDR3 is 15 residues. The CDR3 is CSIEEPGPSIYEQYF. The DNA for the CDR3 is TGCAGCATTGAAGAACCTGGTCCATCCATCTACGAGCAGTACTTC.

This clonotype was seen just once. This may be a read error, as it is one base from a much larger clone. The chain links TRBV30 to TRBJ2-3, with TRBD1 matching 9 bases. The CDR3 sequence is 15 residues long. Germline V gene data show CDR1 as GTSNPN and CDR2 as SVGIG (reference sequence). The V gene end was trimmed by 1 base and the J gene end by 4 bases; junction bases not matched to a gene: 6. The DNA of the CDR3 is TGTGCCTGGAGTGGCGGGACAGGGACGGCAGATACGCAGTATTTT. Encoded protein: CAWSGGTGTADTQYF.

Regarding this clonotype: One junction end does not reproduce the germline sequence, and a read error may be involved. J is TRBJ1-3 and V is TRBV6-5; no reliable D call. Germline CDR1 and CDR2: MNHEY and SVGAGI. The CDR3 is made up of 17 amino acids. The CDR3 loop reads CGSTKTSPRSSGNTVYF. CDR3 nucleotide sequence: TGTGGCAGCACCAAAACCTCCCCGCGGTCCTCTGGAAACACCGTATATTTT.

J is TRBJ2-5 and V is TRBV5-1; 12 bases agree with TRBD2. Germline CDR1 is SGHRS and CDR2 is YFSETQ. With 4 bases clipped from V and 4 bases from J, the junction kept 5 bases outside the gene matches. The CDR3 covers 15 residues. The CDR3 protein is CASSDLAGGGETQYF. Written as DNA, the CDR3 is TGCGCCAGCAGCGACCTAGCGGGAGGGGGAGAGACCCAGTACTTC.

The table lists this clonotype with a count of one. Mismatch with germline at one junction end may stem from a read error. The V call is TRBV10-3, the J call TRBJ2-7; TRBD2 aligns across 7 bases. The CDR3 is 13 amino acids. Germline assignment: CDR1 ENHRY and CDR2 SYGVKD. This CDR3 is CAIIVSASGTSIF. Written as DNA, the CDR3 is TGTGCCATCATTGTGTCGGCGAGCGGGACCTCGATTTTC.

As for this clonotype: Sequence at one end of the junction differs from germline and may be a read error. The rearrangement links TRBV29-1 to TRBJ2-7; TRBD1 agrees at 10 bases. This CDR3 is 12 amino acids long. CDR1 is SQVTM, CDR2 ANQGSEA, per germline. This chain's CDR3 is CSVWTGGYVQYF. CDR3 in DNA: TGCAGCGTGTGGACAGGGGGATACGTGCAGTACTTC.